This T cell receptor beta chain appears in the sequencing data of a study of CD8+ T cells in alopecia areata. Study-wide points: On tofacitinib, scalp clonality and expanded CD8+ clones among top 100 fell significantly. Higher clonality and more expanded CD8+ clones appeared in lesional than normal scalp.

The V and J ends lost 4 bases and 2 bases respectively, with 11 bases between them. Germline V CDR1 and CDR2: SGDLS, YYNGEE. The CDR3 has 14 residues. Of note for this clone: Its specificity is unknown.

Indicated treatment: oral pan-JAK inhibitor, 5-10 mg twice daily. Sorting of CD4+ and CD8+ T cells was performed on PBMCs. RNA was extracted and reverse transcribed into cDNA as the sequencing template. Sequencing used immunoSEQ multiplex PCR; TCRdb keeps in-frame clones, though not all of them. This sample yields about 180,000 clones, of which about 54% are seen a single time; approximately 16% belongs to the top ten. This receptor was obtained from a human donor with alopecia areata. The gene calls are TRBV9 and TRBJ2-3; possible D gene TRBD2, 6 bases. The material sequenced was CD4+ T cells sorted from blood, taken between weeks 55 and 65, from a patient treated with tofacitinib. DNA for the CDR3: TGTGCCAGCAGCCCCGGGGGTTACACAGATACGCAGTATTTT. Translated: CASSPGGYTDTQYF.